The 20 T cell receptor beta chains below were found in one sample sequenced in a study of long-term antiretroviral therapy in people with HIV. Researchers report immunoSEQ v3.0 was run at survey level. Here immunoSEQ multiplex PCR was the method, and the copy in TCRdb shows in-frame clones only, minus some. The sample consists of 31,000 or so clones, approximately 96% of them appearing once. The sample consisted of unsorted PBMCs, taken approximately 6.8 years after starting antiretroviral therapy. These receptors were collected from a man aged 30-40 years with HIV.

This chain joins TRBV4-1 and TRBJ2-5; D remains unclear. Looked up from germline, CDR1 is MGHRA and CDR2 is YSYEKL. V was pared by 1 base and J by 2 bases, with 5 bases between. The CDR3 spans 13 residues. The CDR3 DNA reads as TGCGCCAGCAGCCAAGTAGCACAAGAGACCCAGTACTTC. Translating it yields CASSQVAQETQYF.

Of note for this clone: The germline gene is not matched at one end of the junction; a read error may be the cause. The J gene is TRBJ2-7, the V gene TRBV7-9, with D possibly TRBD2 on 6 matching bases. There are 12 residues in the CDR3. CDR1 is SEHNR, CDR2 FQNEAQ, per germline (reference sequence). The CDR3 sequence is CASSSPSGGWDF. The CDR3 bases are TGTGCCAGCAGCTCCCCCTCCGGGGGTTGGGACTTC.

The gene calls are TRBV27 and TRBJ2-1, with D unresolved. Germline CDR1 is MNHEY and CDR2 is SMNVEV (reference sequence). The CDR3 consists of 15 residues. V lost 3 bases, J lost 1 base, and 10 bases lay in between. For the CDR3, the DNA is TGTGCCAGCAGTTTGCCAGACCCATCCTACAATGAGCAGTTCTTC. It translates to CASSLPDPSYNEQFF.

This chain's CDR3 is CASSPQGAVTDTQYF. The CDR3 nucleotides are TGTGCCAGCAGCCCACAGGGGGCCGTCACAGATACGCAGTATTTT. V is TRBV13 and J is TRBJ2-3, with 9 bases identical to TRBD1. With V trimmed by 5 bases and J by 2 bases, 5 bases remained unmatched. The CDR3 runs to 15 residues. Per the germline V gene, CDR1 is PRHDT and CDR2 is FYEKMQ (reference sequence).

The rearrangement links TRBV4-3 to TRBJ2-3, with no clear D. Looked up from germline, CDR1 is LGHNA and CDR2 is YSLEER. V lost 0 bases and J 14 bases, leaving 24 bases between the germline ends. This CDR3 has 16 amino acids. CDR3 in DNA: TGCGCCAGCAGCCAAGAGTATGCTAGAACCCGCCGCATTTGGTATTTT. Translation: CASSQEYARTRRIWYF.

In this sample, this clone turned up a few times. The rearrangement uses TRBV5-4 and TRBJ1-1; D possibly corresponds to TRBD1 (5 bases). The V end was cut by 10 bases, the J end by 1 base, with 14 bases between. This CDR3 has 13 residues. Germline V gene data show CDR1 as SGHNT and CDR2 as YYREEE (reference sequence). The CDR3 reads CASWGVPNTEAFF. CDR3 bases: TGTGCCTCCTGGGGGGTTCCGAACACTGAAGCTTTCTTT.

The CDR3 DNA follows: TGTGCCAGCAGAAGCCGGGACAGAACCTACAATGAGCAGTTCTTC. It translates to CASRSRDRTYNEQFF. The genes are TRBV5-8 and TRBJ2-1, with TRBD1 identical over 7 bases. The CDR3 covers 15 residues. The germline V gene has CDR1 SGHTS and CDR2 YDEGEE. V shed 5 bases and J 2 bases; nucleotides not matched to a gene: 7.

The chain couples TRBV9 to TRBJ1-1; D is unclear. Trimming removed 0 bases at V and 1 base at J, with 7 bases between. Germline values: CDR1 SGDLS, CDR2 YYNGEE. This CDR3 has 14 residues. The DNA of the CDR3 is TGTGCCAGCAGCGTAGGGGGAGCGAACACTGAAGCTTTCTTT. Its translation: CASSVGGANTEAFF. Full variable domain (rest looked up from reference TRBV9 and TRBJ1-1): DSGVTQTPKHLITATGQRVTLRCSPRSGDLSVYWYQQSLDQGLQFLIQYYNGEERAKGNILERFSAQQFPDLHSELNLSSLELGDSALYFCASSVGGANTEAFFGQGTRLTVV.

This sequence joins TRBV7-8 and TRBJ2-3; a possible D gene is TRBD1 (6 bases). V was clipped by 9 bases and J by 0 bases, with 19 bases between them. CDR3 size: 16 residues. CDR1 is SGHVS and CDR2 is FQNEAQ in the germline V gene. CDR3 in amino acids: CASIGWGPASTDTQYF. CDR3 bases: TGTGCCAGTATAGGGTGGGGGCCAGCTAGCACAGATACGCAGTATTTT.

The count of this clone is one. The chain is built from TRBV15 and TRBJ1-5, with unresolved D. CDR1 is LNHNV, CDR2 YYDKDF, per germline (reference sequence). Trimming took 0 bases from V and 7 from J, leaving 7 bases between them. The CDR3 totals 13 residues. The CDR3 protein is CATSREEVQPQHF. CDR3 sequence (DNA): TGTGCCACCAGCAGAGAGGAGGTCCAGCCCCAGCATTTT.

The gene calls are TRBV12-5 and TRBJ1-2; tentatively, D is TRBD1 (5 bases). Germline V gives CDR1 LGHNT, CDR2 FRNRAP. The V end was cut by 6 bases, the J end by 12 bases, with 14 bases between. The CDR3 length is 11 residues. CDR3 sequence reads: CASGRDGSHTF. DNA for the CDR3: TGTGCTAGTGGGAGGGACGGTTCCCACACCTTC.

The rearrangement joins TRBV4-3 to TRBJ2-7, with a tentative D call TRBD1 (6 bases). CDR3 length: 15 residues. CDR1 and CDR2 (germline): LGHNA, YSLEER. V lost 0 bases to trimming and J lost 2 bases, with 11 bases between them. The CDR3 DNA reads TGCGCCAGCAGCCAAGATGGGTCAGGGGCCTACGAGCAGTACTTC. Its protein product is CASSQDGSGAYEQYF.

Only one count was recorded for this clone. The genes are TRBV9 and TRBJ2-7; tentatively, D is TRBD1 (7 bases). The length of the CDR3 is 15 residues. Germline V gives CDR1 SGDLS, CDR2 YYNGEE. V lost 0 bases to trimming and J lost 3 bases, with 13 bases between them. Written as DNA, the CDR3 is TGTGCCAGCAGCGTAGGCGCAGGGGGAGGCTACGAGCAGTACTTC. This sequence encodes CASSVGAGGGYEQYF.

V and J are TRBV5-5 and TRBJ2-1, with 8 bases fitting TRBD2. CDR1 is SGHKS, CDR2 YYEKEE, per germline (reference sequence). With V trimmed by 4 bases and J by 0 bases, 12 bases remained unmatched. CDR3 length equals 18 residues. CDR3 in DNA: TGTGCCAGCAGCCTCGGACTAGCAGTTCGTGGCTCCTACAATGAGCAGTTCTTC. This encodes CASSLGLAVRGSYNEQFF.

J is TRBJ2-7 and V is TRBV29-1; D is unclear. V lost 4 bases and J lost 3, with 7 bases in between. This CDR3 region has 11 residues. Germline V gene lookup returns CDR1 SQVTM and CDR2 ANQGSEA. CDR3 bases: TGCAGCGTTGGAAGACTCTACGAGCAGTACTTC. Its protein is CSVGRLYEQYF.

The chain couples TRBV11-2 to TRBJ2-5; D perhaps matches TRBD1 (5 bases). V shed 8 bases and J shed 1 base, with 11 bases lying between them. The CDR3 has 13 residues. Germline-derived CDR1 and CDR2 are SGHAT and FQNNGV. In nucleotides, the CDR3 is TGTGCCAGCGAAGGGGTTTCCCAAGAGACCCAGTACTTC. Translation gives CASEGVSQETQYF.

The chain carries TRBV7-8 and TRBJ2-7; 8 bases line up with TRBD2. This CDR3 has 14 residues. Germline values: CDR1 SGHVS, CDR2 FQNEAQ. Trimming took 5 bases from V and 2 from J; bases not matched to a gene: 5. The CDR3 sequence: CASSALAVPYEQYF. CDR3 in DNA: TGTGCCAGCAGCGCACTAGCGGTTCCCTACGAGCAGTACTTC.

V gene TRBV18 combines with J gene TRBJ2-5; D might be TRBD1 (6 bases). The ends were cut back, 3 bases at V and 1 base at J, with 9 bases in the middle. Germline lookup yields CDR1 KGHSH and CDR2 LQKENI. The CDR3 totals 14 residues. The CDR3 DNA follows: TGTGCCAGCTCACCTTCAGGGGTCCAAGAGACCCAGTACTTC. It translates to CASSPSGVQETQYF.

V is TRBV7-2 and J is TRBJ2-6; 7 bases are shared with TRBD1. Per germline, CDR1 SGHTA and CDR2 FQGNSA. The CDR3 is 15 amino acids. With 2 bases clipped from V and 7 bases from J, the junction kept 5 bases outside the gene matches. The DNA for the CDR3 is TGTGCCAGCAGCTTAAGGGGGCGAGAAGCCAACGTCCTGACTTTC. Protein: CASSLRGREANVLTF.

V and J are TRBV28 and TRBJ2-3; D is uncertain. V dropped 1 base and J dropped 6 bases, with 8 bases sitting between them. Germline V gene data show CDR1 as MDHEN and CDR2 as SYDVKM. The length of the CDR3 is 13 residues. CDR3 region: CASSLSSVDTQYF. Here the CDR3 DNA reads TGTGCCAGCAGTTTATCCTCTGTGGATACGCAGTATTTT.